This TCR beta chain was documented in a study of cytomegalovirus exposure and HLA in healthy donors. Overall study context: Unique TCRs from HLA-typed donors, 80 million to 100 million of them, were held in an early data release. Broader study findings: Reported findings show TCR beta sequences accurately forecast HLA-A and HLA-B alleles in most subjects. On later analysis, the bulk of CMV-associated TCR beta chains appeared to be HLA-restricted.

On this clone: The antigen remains unidentified.

It was with 60 Vbeta and 13 Jbeta primers that the PCR ran. Assay used: immunoSEQ multiplex PCR; TCRdb lists only in-frame clones, some missing. The sample lists under 200,000 clones; 75% to 85% were seen once. CDR3 length: 15 residues. Per germline, CDR1 MNHEY and CDR2 SVGAGI. V was pared by 4 bases and J by 1 base, with 13 bases between. This cohort consisted of healthy bone marrow donors. The sequencing input was PBMCs. The chain carries TRBV6-5 and TRBJ1-2; D is unresolved. This clonotype was sampled from a male donor in good health and CMV-seropositive. CDR3: CASSSPRGVNYGYTF. CDR3 coding DNA: TGTGCCAGCAGTTCTCCTAGAGGCGTTAACTATGGCTACACCTTC.